This T cell receptor beta chain was captured in a study of T-cell reconstitution after alpha-beta-depleted transplantation in children. Study-level results: Surviving recipient T cells and thymic progenitors underlay high day-60 TCRbeta diversity in some patients. Counts and diversity of T cells one year after transplant came mostly from newly produced T cells.

Germline lookup yields CDR1 SGHNT and CDR2 YYREEE (reference sequence). This CDR3 comprises 15 residues. Trimming removed 4 bases from V and 5 bases from J, with 19 bases in between. This clonotype was recorded a few times. What it binds is unknown. Unique molecular identifiers were built into the TCRbeta library. TCRdb re-derived calls from the PCR reads in MiXCR, one entry per CDR3 protein. The table has around 700,000 distinct CDR3 sequences, 13% seen once; the top ten hold about 0.77%. J is TRBJ2-7 and V is TRBV5-4, with D tentatively TRBD1 (5 bases). This clonotype was obtained from a girl under 10 years old with congenital amegakaryocytic thrombocytopenia, due to receive a stem cell transplant. The sample in question was PBMCs, obtained before TCRalphabeta/CD19-depleted stem cell transplant. CDR3 nucleotide sequence: TGTGCCAGCAGCCCCCCCTCCGCAGGGCCAAACGAGCAGTACTTC. This translates into CASSPPSAGPNEQYF.